These 18 T cell receptor beta chains were sequenced from one sample in a study of T cells in Graves' hyperthyroidism and ophthalmopathy. Amplification targeted TCR beta CDR3 regions from RNA transcripts. The primer set for the first-round RT-PCR of the TCR CDR3 was HTBI. In TCRdb, the multiplex PCR reads were re-called with MiXCR into one record per CDR3 protein. Of about 480,000 distinct CDR3 sequences listed, 13% to 15% were seen once; the top ten hold 15% to 20%. The specimen sequenced was blood. The receptors stem from a woman aged 18-29 years with Graves' hyperthyroidism.

This clonotype has a handful of counts. This chain uses TRBV20-1 with TRBJ2-3; the match to TRBD2 covers 7 bases. The CDR3 has 17 residues. Germline V CDR1 and CDR2: DFQATT, SNEGSKA (reference sequence). V lost 3 bases and J lost 4; bases outside the gene matches: 16. CDR3 loop: CSARGGEGPYSADTQYF. CDR3 bases: TGCAGTGCTAGGGGAGGGGAGGGACCTTATAGCGCAGATACGCAGTATTTT.

This clonotype was counted at least ten times. The rearrangement uses TRBV5-1 and TRBJ1-1; D may be TRBD1 (5 bases). CDR1 is SGHRS, CDR2 YFSETQ, per germline. Between the trimmed V and J ends, which lost 0 bases and 1 base, there was a span of 16 bases. The CDR3 extends over 17 amino acids. CDR3 amino acids: CASSLAGTPKRNTEAFF. As DNA, the CDR3 is TGCGCCAGCAGCTTGGCCGGGACCCCCAAGAGGAACACTGAAGCTTTCTTT.

This clonotype was counted a few times. The chain employs TRBV19 and TRBJ2-2; TRBD2 agrees at 7 bases. Germline assignment: CDR1 LNHDA and CDR2 SQIVND (reference sequence). After removal of 7 bases from V and 6 bases from J, the junction contained 11 bases not matched to a gene. This CDR3 contains 15 residues. The CDR3 region has the DNA TGTGCCAGTACCTCTTCGCGGGAGTATTCCGGGGAGCTGTTTTTT. Translation: CASTSSREYSGELFF.

The table lists this clonotype with many counts. The chain employs TRBV29-1 and TRBJ1-1; 7 nucleotides line up with TRBD1. The CDR3 extends over 15 amino acids. V lost 4 bases, J lost 4 bases, and 12 bases stayed unmatched. The germline CDR1 and CDR2 sequences are SQVTM and ANQGSEA. The DNA for the CDR3 is TGCAGCGTTGCCCGGGACAGCCCCTTTGCCACTGAAGCTTTCTTT. Its translation: CSVARDSPFATEAFF. Using reference TRBV29-1 and TRBJ1-1 for the parts outside the CDR3, the full variable domain is SAVISQKPSRDICQRGTSLTIQCQVDSQVTMMFWYRQQPGQSLTLIATANQGSEATYESGFVIDKFPISRPNLTFSTLTVSNMSPEDSSIYLCSVARDSPFATEAFFGQGTRLTVV.

This clonotype occurred a few times. The chain recombines TRBV19 with TRBJ2-1; 8 bases match TRBD2. There are 15 residues in the CDR3. Germline CDR1 LNHDA, CDR2 SQIVND (reference sequence). Unmatched junction bases numbered 8, after V lost 0 bases and J lost 10 bases. The CDR3 DNA follows: TGTGCCAGTAGTATAGATCCTCCGGGACTAGTAGAGCAGTTCTTC. Its translation: CASSIDPPGLVEQFF.

This clonotype was counted at least ten times. This CDR3 reads CASSLGASYEQYV. CDR3 sequence (DNA): TGTGCCAGCAGCTTAGGTGCCTCCTACGAGCAGTACGTC. This chain uses TRBV7-9 with TRBJ2-7; no reliable D call. Trimming removed 1 base from V and 0 bases from J, with 4 bases in between. Germline-derived CDR1 and CDR2 are SEHNR and FQNEAQ (reference sequence). The CDR3 contains 13 residues.

This clonotype was observed at least ten times. This chain uses TRBV2 with TRBJ2-5; perhaps TRBD2 as D (5 bases). The germline gives CDR1 SNHLY, CDR2 FYNNEI. The CDR3 contains 13 residues. The V end was cut by 5 bases, the J end by 1 base, with 8 bases between. The CDR3 sequence: CASSKGSQETQYF. The CDR3 DNA sequence: TGTGCCAGCAGTAAAGGGAGCCAAGAGACCCAGTACTTC.

The chain uses TRBV13 and TRBJ2-3; D ambiguous. V dropped 6 bases and J dropped 4 bases, with 8 bases sitting between them. The germline CDR1 and CDR2 sequences are PRHDT and FYEKMQ (reference sequence). This CDR3 has 12 residues. The CDR3 is CASRGWADTQYF. The CDR3 DNA reads as TGTGCCAGCAGGGGTTGGGCAGATACGCAGTATTTT.

In this sample, this clonotype turned up many times. The J gene is TRBJ1-1, the V gene TRBV6-5; TRBD1 matches at 8 bases. After removal of 1 base from V and 5 bases from J, the junction contained 6 bases not matched to a gene. CDR3 size: 15 residues. Germline V lookup: CDR1 MNHEY, CDR2 SVGAGI. In DNA form, the CDR3 reads TGTGCCAGCAGTTACTGGGGACAGGAAAAAACTGAAGCTTTCTTT. It is translated as CASSYWGQEKTEAFF.

This clonotype was recorded many times. The chain recombines TRBV5-1 with TRBJ2-5; a possible D gene is TRBD1 (6 bases). Trimming stripped 9 bases from V and 1 base from J, with 16 bases between. CDR1 is SGHRS, CDR2 YFSETQ, per germline. The CDR3 totals 14 residues. CDR3 amino acids: CATSPGHLQETQYF. The CDR3 nucleotides are TGCGCCACTTCACCGGGACATCTCCAAGAGACCCAGTACTTC.

This chain links TRBV6-2 or TRBV6-3 with TRBJ1-3, with 10 bases aligning to TRBD1. The V gene end was trimmed by 2 bases and the J gene end by 4 bases; junction bases not matched to a gene: 5. The CDR3 has 16 amino acids. Per germline, CDR1 MNHEY and CDR2 SVGEGT. CDR3 DNA sequence: TGTGCCAGCAGTTACGACGGGACAGGGGTCGGAAACACCATATATTTT. Protein: CASSYDGTGVGNTIYF.

This clonotype was recorded at least ten times. The J gene is TRBJ2-1, the V gene TRBV7-8, with D perhaps matching TRBD2 (5 bases). Germline CDR1 is SGHVS and CDR2 is FQNEAQ. Trimming stripped 1 base from V and 3 bases from J, with 22 bases between. The CDR3 runs to 19 residues. The CDR3 region has the DNA TGTGCCAGCAGCTTAGGGGTGAGGCGGGCGGGTAAAATCTACAATGAGCAGTTCTTC. Translating it yields CASSLGVRRAGKIYNEQFF.

This clonotype was recorded at least ten times. V gene TRBV29-1 combines with J gene TRBJ1-5, with D unclear. CDR1 and CDR2 (germline): SQVTM, ANQGSEA. There are 12 residues in the CDR3. V lost 6 bases and J 2 bases, leaving 8 bases between the germline ends. This CDR3 is CSVRTGNQPQHF. In DNA, the CDR3 is TGCAGCGTAAGAACAGGCAATCAGCCCCAGCATTTT.

This clonotype was picked up many times. J is TRBJ1-1 and V is TRBV9; D perhaps matches TRBD1 (6 bases). This CDR3 contains 15 residues. Looked up from germline, CDR1 is SGDLS and CDR2 is YYNGEE. The V end was cut by 3 bases, the J end by 1 base, with 13 bases between. The CDR3 bases are TGTGCCAGCAGCGGCTTAACAGGGAAGAACACTGAAGCTTTCTTT. Protein sequence: CASSGLTGKNTEAFF.

This clonotype came up a few times. This sequence joins TRBV7-9 and TRBJ1-1; the D is unclear. The CDR3 runs to 13 residues. Germline lookup yields CDR1 SEHNR and CDR2 FQNEAQ (reference sequence). V lost 7 bases and J lost 3, with 12 bases in between. Here the CDR3 DNA reads TGTGCCAGCAACGACGGTGGGGACACTGAAGCTTTCTTT. This encodes CASNDGGDTEAFF.

Ten or more counts support this clonotype. CDR3 in amino acids: CASSYSASARHNEQFF. DNA for the CDR3: TGTGCCAGCAGTTACTCTGCTAGCGCTAGACACAATGAGCAGTTCTTC. The chain uses TRBV6-2 or TRBV6-3 and TRBJ2-1; D is perhaps TRBD2 (6 bases). Germline V gene lookup returns CDR1 MNHEY and CDR2 SVGEGT. This CDR3 has 16 amino acids. The V gene lost 0 bases and the J gene lost 5 bases, with 14 bases spanning the gap.

In this sample, this clonotype turned up many times. V usage is TRBV20-1 and J usage is TRBJ1-1; D is unresolved. V dropped 4 bases and J dropped 0 bases, with 9 bases sitting between them. Per the germline V gene, CDR1 is DFQATT and CDR2 is SNEGSKA (reference sequence). CDR3 length equals 13 residues. DNA for the CDR3: TGCAGTGCTAAGGACGGACTGAACACTGAAGCTTTCTTT. Translating it yields CSAKDGLNTEAFF.

The V and J genes are TRBV12-3 or TRBV12-4 and TRBJ2-7, with D unresolved. This CDR3 comprises 16 residues. V gave up 4 bases and J gave up 3 bases, with 19 bases separating them. CDR3 sequence reads: CASSSFAWEWGYEQYF. CDR3 nucleotide sequence: TGTGCCAGCAGTTCTTTCGCCTGGGAATGGGGCTACGAGCAGTACTTC.